The 22 T cell receptor beta chains below come from one sample, sequenced in a study of T-cell memory formation after mild COVID-19. MiXCR, applied by TCRdb to the 5' RACE reads, yields one record per CDR3 protein. The repertoire consists of hundreds of thousands of distinct CDR3 sequences, with around 16% occurring once and the leading ten covering approximately 8.1%. The sample was PBMCs or a T cell subset sorted from them (not recorded which). The receptors originated from an adult woman who had mild COVID-19 (a few samples of this study predate the infection). Cell type and time point are not known.

This clonotype was counted a few times. This sequence joins TRBV4-3 and TRBJ2-5; TRBD2 aligns across 9 bases. This CDR3 comprises 17 residues. The trim removed 4 bases at V and 1 base at J, leaving 10 bases unmatched. The germline V gene has CDR1 LGHNA and CDR2 YSLEER. The CDR3 nucleotides are TGCGCCAGCAGCCGGGCTAGCGGGAAGGGAGGCCAAGAGACCCAGTACTTC. Protein: CASSRASGKGGQETQYF.

This clonotype occurred a few times. This sequence joins TRBV7-6 and TRBJ2-5; TRBD1 might be the D (5 bases). Between the trimmed V and J ends, which lost 4 bases and 1 base, there was a span of 13 bases. CDR3 length equals 15 residues. In germline, CDR1 is SGHVS, CDR2 FNYEAQ. CDR3: CASSSRTGFQETQYF. The CDR3 DNA reads as TGTGCCAGCAGCTCAAGAACAGGTTTCCAAGAGACCCAGTACTTC.

This chain connects TRBV7-9 to TRBJ1-4, with a tentative D call TRBD1 (6 bases). The germline V and J ends were trimmed by 5 bases and 5 bases, with 9 bases remaining between them. Germline V gene data show CDR1 as SEHNR and CDR2 as FQNEAQ (reference sequence). The CDR3 consists of 13 residues. The chain's CDR3 is CASSTGTNEKLFF. CDR3 bases: TGTGCCAGCAGCACAGGGACAAATGAAAAACTGTTTTTT.

This clonotype was found a few times. The chain couples TRBV30 to TRBJ2-7, with TRBD2 identical over 10 bases. CDR1 is GTSNPN and CDR2 is SVGIG in the germline V gene (reference sequence). The CDR3 runs to 19 residues. With 0 bases clipped from V and 2 bases from J, the junction kept 16 bases outside the gene matches. The CDR3: CAWSVLSGRAFTRPYEQYF. Written as DNA, the CDR3 is TGTGCCTGGAGTGTACTGAGCGGGAGGGCTTTCACCCGTCCCTACGAGCAGTACTTC. Complete variable domain (other parts from reference TRBV30 and TRBJ2-7): SQTIHQWPATLVQPVGSPLSLECTVEGTSNPNLYWYRQAAGRGLQLLFYSVGIGQISSEVPQNLSASRPQDRQFILSSKKLLLSDSGFYLCAWSVLSGRAFTRPYEQYFGPGTRLTVT.

This clonotype was observed a handful of times. The chain joins TRBV9 to TRBJ1-3; 12 positions match TRBD1. CDR1 is SGDLS, CDR2 YYNGEE, per germline. The CDR3 runs to 16 residues. The V gene end was trimmed by 1 base and the J gene end by 6 bases; junction bases not matched to a gene: 5. CDR3 bases: TGTGCCAGCAGCGTACGGGACAGGGGGCAAGTAAACACCATATATTTT. Translation: CASSVRDRGQVNTIYF.

This chain links TRBV25-1 with TRBJ2-7; TRBD1 agrees at 7 bases. This CDR3 spans 14 amino acids. The junction had 8 bases not matched to a gene; V was cut back by 4 bases and J by 5 bases. Germline V lookup: CDR1 MGHDK, CDR2 SYGVNS. The CDR3 protein is CASSVTGAKNEQYF. The CDR3 DNA reads as TGTGCCAGCAGTGTAACAGGGGCGAAGAACGAGCAGTACTTC.

This clonotype was picked up a small number of times. This sequence joins TRBV19 and TRBJ2-7; tentatively, D is TRBD2 (6 bases). The V gene's germline CDR1 is LNHDA and CDR2 SQIVND (reference sequence). The CDR3 consists of 15 residues. V was pared by 4 bases and J by 5 bases, with 18 bases between. Here the CDR3 DNA reads TGTGCCAGTAGTACTCGTCTTATGTCGGGAGACGAGCAGTACTTC. Amino acid sequence: CASSTRLMSGDEQYF.

This clonotype was observed a handful of times. This chain links TRBV9 with TRBJ2-2; TRBD2 aligns across 13 bases. V was clipped by 0 bases and J by 0 bases; unmatched bases: 5. This CDR3 is built from 19 residues. The germline gives CDR1 SGDLS, CDR2 YYNGEE. CDR3 sequence reads: CASSVDWTSGSSNTGELFF. The CDR3 bases are TGTGCCAGCAGCGTAGATTGGACTAGCGGGAGTTCGAACACCGGGGAGCTGTTTTTT.

The rearrangement links TRBV12-3 or TRBV12-4 to TRBJ2-1, with 7 bases identical to TRBD1. Trimming at V came to 6 bases and at J to 4 bases, leaving 12 bases not matched to a gene. This CDR3 has 16 amino acids. This chain's CDR3 is CASSPPSGTEYNEQFF. CDR3 nucleotides: TGTGCCAGCAGCCCACCGTCCGGGACAGAGTACAATGAGCAGTTCTTC.

There are many counts of this clonotype. The chain uses TRBV5-1 and TRBJ1-5, with D perhaps matching TRBD1 (6 bases). Looked up from germline, CDR1 is SGHRS and CDR2 is YFSETQ. V was pared by 4 bases and J by 7 bases, with 18 bases between. There are 15 residues in the CDR3. CDR3 loop: CASSPGGGQQQPQHF. The CDR3 nucleotides read TGCGCCAGCAGCCCGGGGGGGGGACAACAACAGCCCCAGCATTTT. The variable domain in full, with the rest retrieved from reference TRBV5-1 and TRBJ1-5, is KAGVTQTPRYLIKTRGQQVTLSCSPISGHRSVSWYQQTPGQGLQFLFEYFSETQRNKGNFPGRFSGRQFSNSRSEMNVSTLELGDSALYLCASSPGGGQQQPQHFGDGTRLSIL.

This clonotype was detected only a few times. CDR3 bases: TGCAGCGTTGAAACCGGACAGGCTAACTATGGCTACACCTTC. Translation: CSVETGQANYGYTF. The rearrangement joins TRBV29-1 to TRBJ1-2, with 7 bases matching TRBD1. The CDR3 covers 14 residues. The germline gives CDR1 SQVTM, CDR2 ANQGSEA. V dropped 2 bases and J dropped 0; count of bases not matched to a gene: 3.

The chain couples TRBV18 to TRBJ2-1, with TRBD2 identical over 8 bases. The CDR3 has 16 amino acids. The trim removed 1 base at V and 6 bases at J, leaving 8 bases unmatched. Germline V CDR1 and CDR2: KGHSH, LQKENI. The CDR3 here is CASSPQTSGPSNEQFF. The CDR3 DNA is TGTGCCAGCTCACCACAAACTAGCGGCCCTAGCAATGAGCAGTTCTTC.

The chain links TRBV6-1 to TRBJ1-5; D is undetermined. The germline V and J ends were trimmed by 2 bases and 4 bases, with 9 bases remaining between them. CDR3 length: 14 amino acids. Germline V lookup: CDR1 MNHNS, CDR2 SASEGT. CDR3 sequence (DNA): TGTGCCAGCAGTGAAAAGGGAGGGAATCAGCCCCAGCATTTT. Amino acids: CASSEKGGNQPQHF.

This clonotype was seen only a few times. This chain uses TRBV5-1 with TRBJ2-7; D not certain. Trimming took off 4 bases at V and 5 bases at J, with 16 bases between the two ends. The CDR3 is made up of 14 amino acids. Germline V gene lookup returns CDR1 SGHRS and CDR2 YFSETQ. The CDR3 bases are TGCGCCAGCAGCCTCGCCCCCCCCACGGACGAGCAGTACTTC. It is translated as CASSLAPPTDEQYF.

This clonotype occurred many times. The chain joins TRBV7-9 to TRBJ2-7; TRBD1 aligns across 8 bases. From germline, CDR1 is SEHNR and CDR2 FQNEAQ (reference sequence). The CDR3 is 15 amino acids. With 5 bases clipped from V and 4 bases from J, the junction kept 10 bases outside the gene matches. The CDR3 spells CASSPDRGEWYEQYF. The CDR3, as DNA: TGTGCCAGCAGCCCCGACAGGGGAGAGTGGTACGAGCAGTACTTC.

The chain recombines TRBV3-1 with TRBJ2-3; TRBD2 matches 12 bases. The V segment lost 1 base and the J segment 4 bases; nucleotides outside the gene matches: 3. The CDR3 runs 16 residues. Germline CDR1 is LGHDT and CDR2 is YNNKEL (reference sequence). CDR3 in DNA: TGTGCCAGCAGCCAAGCTAGCGGGGGGGCCCCAGATACGCAGTATTTT. It codes for CASSQASGGAPDTQYF.

This clonotype was recorded many times. V gene TRBV7-9 combines with J gene TRBJ2-5; perhaps D is TRBD1 or TRBD2 (6 bases each). Germline values: CDR1 SEHNR, CDR2 FQNEAQ (reference sequence). This CDR3 spans 13 amino acids. Trimming took off 5 bases at V and 5 bases at J, with 12 bases between the two ends. In nucleotides, the CDR3 is TGTGCCAGCAGCCGCGGGACACTCGAGACCCAGTACTTC. It translates to CASSRGTLETQYF.

In its sample, this clonotype was seen a few times. The rearrangement joins TRBV12-3 or TRBV12-4 to TRBJ2-3; 8 nucleotides match TRBD2. After removal of 4 bases from V and 1 base from J, the junction contained 4 bases not matched to a gene. This CDR3 is 15 amino acids long. The CDR3 nucleotides are TGTGCCAGCAGTTCAGAGACTAGCGGCACAGATACGCAGTATTTT. Amino acid sequence: CASSSETSGTDTQYF.

The V and J genes are TRBV3-1 and TRBJ2-5, with 8 positions matching TRBD2. In germline, CDR1 is LGHDT, CDR2 YNNKEL (reference sequence). V was clipped by 2 bases and J by 9 bases; unmatched bases: 20. The CDR3 consists of 18 residues. CDR3: CASSQPNPLAARVRSQYF. As DNA, the CDR3 is TGTGCCAGCAGCCAACCCAACCCACTAGCGGCCAGGGTTAGGTCCCAGTACTTC.

The rearrangement links TRBV5-1 to TRBJ2-1; a possible D gene is TRBD2 (6 bases). The CDR3 is 15 residues long. Germline V lookup: CDR1 SGHRS, CDR2 YFSETQ. V lost 0 bases and J 4 bases, leaving 11 bases between the germline ends. CDR3 region: CASSLGASDYNEQFF. The CDR3 DNA follows: TGCGCCAGCAGCTTGGGGGCTAGCGATTACAATGAGCAGTTCTTC.

There are a few counts of this clonotype. The rearrangement joins TRBV12-3 or TRBV12-4 to TRBJ1-2; no definite D call. The CDR3 is 14 amino acids. Between the trimmed V and J ends, which lost 5 bases and 4 bases, there was a span of 14 bases. CDR3 in DNA: TGTGCCAGCAGTCTGAGAAAGGGTTTCTATGGCTACACCTTC. As protein: CASSLRKGFYGYTF.

This clonotype came up once. The V call is TRBV6-5, the J call TRBJ2-7, with D tentatively TRBD1 or TRBD2 (6 bases each). Germline lookup yields CDR1 MNHEY and CDR2 SVGAGI. The CDR3 has 15 amino acids. Trimming removed 1 base from V and 5 bases from J, with 15 bases in between. The CDR3 spells CASSYFGGEGDEQYF. The CDR3, as DNA: TGTGCCAGCAGTTACTTCGGGGGCGAGGGGGACGAGCAGTACTTC.